The 11 T cell receptor beta chains below were found in one sample sequenced in a study of T cells in localized non-small cell lung cancer. The protocol was immunoSEQ multiplex PCR, while the TCRdb copy is restricted to in-frame clones and leaves out a portion. The data show around 20,000 clones, over 80% seen once. Sequencing was performed on peripheral blood, taken before any cancer treatment. The receptors shown here come from a woman between 40 and 69 years old with stage I lung adenocarcinoma.

This sequence joins TRBV19 and TRBJ1-1; no definite D call. Trimming stripped 2 bases from V and 1 base from J, with 5 bases between. Germline V gene sequence: CDR1 LNHDA, CDR2 SQIVND (reference sequence). This CDR3 comprises 13 residues. The CDR3 is CASSIWGNTEAFF. CDR3 nucleotides: TGTGCCAGTAGTATATGGGGGAACACTGAAGCTTTCTTT.

The rearrangement joins TRBV6-1 to TRBJ1-1; D unresolved. Germline-derived CDR1 and CDR2 are MNHNS and SASEGT. The CDR3 has 11 amino acids. The V end lost 11 bases, the J end lost 1 base, and 8 bases lay between the germline ends. CDR3 in DNA: TGTGCCGCCGGGAAGAACACTGAAGCTTTCTTT. It is translated as CAAGKNTEAFF.

The chain is built from TRBV6-5 and TRBJ1-1; D may be TRBD1 (5 bases). The V end lost 5 bases, the J end lost 2 bases, and 15 bases lay between the germline ends. This CDR3 region has 15 residues. Germline V lookup: CDR1 MNHEY, CDR2 SVGAGI. CDR3 loop: CASSPMGGINTEAFF. CDR3 sequence (DNA): TGTGCCAGCAGTCCGATGGGGGGGATCAACACTGAAGCTTTCTTT.

The rearrangement links TRBV6-1 to TRBJ2-7; TRBD1 might be the D (5 bases). The CDR3 loop spans 15 amino acids. V lost 8 bases to trimming and J lost 2 bases, with 19 bases between them. Germline CDR1 is MNHNS and CDR2 is SASEGT. Written as DNA, the CDR3 is TGTGCCAGCGGTATCGGCCAGGGATTTGCCTACGAGCAGTACTTC. This gives the protein CASGIGQGFAYEQYF.

V gene TRBV7-8 combines with J gene TRBJ2-3; 7 bases match TRBD2. Germline trimming cut 5 bases from V and 1 base from J; bases unmatched to any gene: 12. CDR1 SGHVS and CDR2 FQNEAQ come from the germline V gene. The CDR3 totals 17 residues. The CDR3, as DNA: TGTGCCAGCAGCCTGGCGATACTAGCGAGTGGCACAGATACGCAGTATTTT. This gives the protein CASSLAILASGTDTQYF.

This clone came up once. The J gene is TRBJ2-1, the V gene TRBV28; 8 bases align to TRBD2. This CDR3 region has 16 residues. V trimming: 5 bases; J trimming: 0 bases; junction bases outside the gene matches: 6. Germline CDR1 and CDR2: MDHEN and SYDVKM. The CDR3 region is CASSTTGGASYNEQFF. The DNA of the CDR3 is TGTGCCAGCAGTACCACGGGAGGGGCCTCCTACAATGAGCAGTTCTTC.

This chain joins TRBV15 and TRBJ1-1; D perhaps matches TRBD1 (6 bases). V was pared by 3 bases and J by 2 bases, with 7 bases between. CDR3 length: 13 residues. CDR1 is LNHNV and CDR2 is YYDKDF in the germline V gene (reference sequence). The CDR3 bases are TGTGCCACCAGCAGGGACAGAAACACTGAAGCTTTCTTT. It encodes CATSRDRNTEAFF.

The chain joins TRBV6-6 to TRBJ2-7; D is perhaps TRBD2 (5 bases). This CDR3 is 14 amino acids long. Germline V gene lookup returns CDR1 MNHNY and CDR2 SVGAGI (reference sequence). The V and J ends lost 7 bases and 4 bases respectively, with 17 bases between them. The CDR3 is CASIKGVPGYEQYF. The CDR3 DNA is TGTGCCAGCATTAAGGGAGTTCCAGGTTACGAGCAGTACTTC.

This clone is a singleton in its sample. The chain has TRBV19 and TRBJ2-2, with TRBD2 matching 10 bases. Germline V gives CDR1 LNHDA, CDR2 SQIVND (reference sequence). This CDR3 contains 17 residues. Losses at the gene ends were 3 bases for V and 6 bases for J; bases not matched to a gene: 10. The CDR3 nucleotides read TGTGCCAGTAGTATCTCTTGGAGCGGGGGGGTCTCCGGGGAGCTGTTTTTT. This codes for CASSISWSGGVSGELFF.

On this clone: A read error may account for a junction end that differs from germline. This chain links TRBV27 with TRBJ2-2, with unresolved D. The CDR3 has 14 residues. Looked up from germline, CDR1 is MNHEY and CDR2 is SMNVEV (reference sequence). The CDR3, as DNA: TGTGCCAGCAGCATTGAGCCGAACGCCGGGGAGCTGTTTTTT. This codes for CASSIEPNAGELFF.

The chain links TRBV11-2 to TRBJ2-5, with 10 bases lining up with TRBD2. With the DNA end fitting TRBJ2-7 better, the J assignment may be wrong. The germline V gene has CDR1 SGHAT and CDR2 FQNNGV. The CDR3 extends over 16 amino acids. The CDR3 is CASSLYSSGGSYEQYF. The CDR3 DNA reads TGTGCCAGCAGCTTATACTCTAGCGGGGGCTCATACGAGCAGTACTTC.